Each of the 5 T cell receptor beta chains below was sequenced from the same sample in a study of blood T cell repertoires in COVID-19. Repertoires were generated with immunoSEQ multiplex PCR, while TCRdb's copy carries only in-frame clones and drops some. The sample lists around 290,000 clones; around nine tenths were seen once. The sequencing input was peripheral blood. The receptor source for this set is a woman aged 70-85 years with COVID-19, enrolled during active disease.

The chain carries TRBV5-6 and TRBJ2-5; a weak D match, TRBD2 (6 bases). The V and J ends lost 3 bases and 6 bases respectively, with 12 bases between them. Per germline, CDR1 SGHDT and CDR2 YYEEEE. The CDR3 has 13 amino acids. For the CDR3, the DNA is TGTGCCAGCAGCTACAAGCGGGTCCAGACCCAGTACTTC. It codes for CASSYKRVQTQYF.

This rearrangement joins TRBV19 to TRBJ1-4; 11 bases fit TRBD1. Germline V gives CDR1 LNHDA, CDR2 SQIVND (reference sequence). Unmatched junction bases numbered 4, after V lost 8 bases and J lost 5 bases. The CDR3 consists of 14 residues. The CDR3: CASSGQGGNEKLFF. The CDR3 DNA sequence: TGTGCCAGTTCGGGACAGGGGGGGAATGAAAAACTGTTTTTT.

This clone was seen once. The V and J genes are TRBV27 and TRBJ2-7; 10 nucleotides line up with TRBD1. CDR3 length: 16 amino acids. The germline V gene encodes CDR1 MNHEY and CDR2 SMNVEV (reference sequence). The ends lost 2 bases at V and 6 bases at J; junction bases unmatched: 10. CDR3 nucleotides: TGTGCCAGCAGTTTAACCCGGGACAGGGGCGATATCGAGCAGTACTTC. Translated, it gives CASSLTRDRGDIEQYF.

The chain carries TRBV5-4 and TRBJ2-6; possible D gene TRBD2, 8 bases. V was clipped by 6 bases and J by 4 bases, with 20 bases between them. The germline V gene has CDR1 SGHNT and CDR2 YYREEE (reference sequence). This CDR3 region has 17 residues. This CDR3 reads CASTRGGRGKGANVLTF. The CDR3 nucleotides read TGTGCCAGCACCCGGGGGGGCAGGGGGAAAGGGGCCAACGTCCTGACTTTC.

V usage is TRBV3-1 (or the pseudogene TRBV3-2) and J usage is TRBJ1-6; the D gene is possibly TRBD1 (5 bases). V lost 2 bases to trimming and J lost 10 bases, with 12 bases between them. This CDR3 spans 14 amino acids. Germline assignment: CDR1 LGHDT and CDR2 YNNKEL (reference sequence). The CDR3 here is CASSQQGNRSPLHF. The CDR3 DNA reads TGTGCCAGCAGCCAACAGGGAAATCGATCACCCCTCCACTTT.